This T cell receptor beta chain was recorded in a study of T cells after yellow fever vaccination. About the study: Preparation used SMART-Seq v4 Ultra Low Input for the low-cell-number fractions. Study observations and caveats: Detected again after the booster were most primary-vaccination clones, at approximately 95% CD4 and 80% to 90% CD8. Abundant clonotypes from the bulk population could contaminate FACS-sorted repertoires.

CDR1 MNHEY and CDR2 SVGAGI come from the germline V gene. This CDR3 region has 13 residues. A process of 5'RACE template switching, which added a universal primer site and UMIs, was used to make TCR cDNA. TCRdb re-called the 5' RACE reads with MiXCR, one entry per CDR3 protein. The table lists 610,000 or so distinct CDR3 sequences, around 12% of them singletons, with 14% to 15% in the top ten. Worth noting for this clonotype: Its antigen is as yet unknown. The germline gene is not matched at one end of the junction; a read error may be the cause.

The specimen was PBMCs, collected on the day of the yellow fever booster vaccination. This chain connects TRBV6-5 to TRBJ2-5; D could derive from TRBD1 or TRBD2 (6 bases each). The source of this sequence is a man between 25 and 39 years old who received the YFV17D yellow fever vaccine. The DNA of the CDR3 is TGTGCCAGCAGATACTTAGGGGGGGAGACCCAGTACTTC. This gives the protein CASRYLGGETQYF.